This TCR beta chain is drawn from a study of T cell repertoires in cytomegalovirus infection. Overall study context: CMV infection plus the matching HLA type was flagged by public TCR beta signatures.

This clonotype showed up many times. Its antigen is unidentified. The CDR3 has 11 amino acids. After removal of 6 bases from V and 6 bases from J, the junction contained 1 base not matched to a gene. One entry per CDR3 protein, called by TCRdb with MiXCR from the reads. The sample holds about 300,000 distinct CDR3 sequences, 9.6% seen once. Study-level results: Dominating the ex vivo response were HLA-C-restricted CMV-specific TCR beta clonotypes.

V is TRBV23-1 and J is TRBJ2-7, with TRBD1 matching over 8 bases. TRBV23-1 falls under the ORF class, with uncertain function. The sample was PBMCs. This receptor was obtained from a human donor in good health (CMV status not recorded). Some clones in this sample may be carry-over from other donors' samples. DNA for the CDR3: TGCGCCAGCAGCGACAGGGGCGAGCAGTACGTC. As protein: CASSDRGEQYV.